The 24 T cell receptor beta chains reported below all come from one sample, sequenced in a study of cytomegalovirus exposure and HLA in healthy donors. Amplification used 60 Vbeta primers and 13 Jbeta primers. Profiled with immunoSEQ multiplex PCR; TCRdb holds only in-frame clones, not every one. This repertoire shows roughly 150,000 clones, approximately 82% found once; its top ten account for approximately 1.5%. The material sequenced was PBMCs. All receptors derive from a male donor in good health and CMV-seronegative.

A single count supports this clone. The DNA of the CDR3 is TGCGCCAGCAGCACGAACAGGGATGATACGCAGTATTTT. Amino acid sequence: CASSTNRDDTQYF. V is TRBV5-1 and J is TRBJ2-3; D perhaps matches TRBD1 (6 bases). CDR1 is SGHRS, CDR2 YFSETQ, per germline. Deletions cut 4 bases from V and 6 bases from J, with 12 bases between. The CDR3 sequence is 13 residues long. Supplemented by reference TRBV5-1 and TRBJ2-3, the full variable domain reads KAGVTQTPRYLIKTRGQQVTLSCSPISGHRSVSWYQQTPGQGLQFLFEYFSETQRNKGNFPGRFSGRQFSNSRSEMNVSTLELGDSALYLCASSTNRDDTQYFGPGTRLTVL.

This sequence joins TRBV11-2 and TRBJ1-1; D unresolved. The CDR3 contains 15 residues. CDR1 is SGHAT, CDR2 FQNNGV, per germline. The V and J ends lost 2 bases and 1 base respectively, with 11 bases between them. The CDR3 coding sequence is TGTGCCAGCAGCTTACACCCGACGGGGAACACTGAAGCTTTCTTT. Translated, it gives CASSLHPTGNTEAFF.

Concerning this clone itself: The junction does not match germline at one end; this may be a read error. The V gene is TRBV4-3, the J gene TRBJ1-2; D is perhaps TRBD1 (6 bases). Germline V gene sequence: CDR1 LGHNA, CDR2 YSLEER. This CDR3 is 14 amino acids long. The CDR3 DNA reads as TGCGCCAGCAGCCCAGGGGCAAGCGACTATGTCTACACCTTC. Translation gives CASSPGASDYVYTF.

Notes on this clone: Other DNA variants within this sample encode the same CDR3. This chain connects TRBV9 to TRBJ2-3; TRBD2 matches at 7 bases. Germline V gives CDR1 SGDLS, CDR2 YYNGEE. The ends lost 0 bases at V and 1 base at J; junction bases unmatched: 2. CDR3 length: 15 amino acids. CDR3 sequence (DNA): TGTGCCAGCAGCGTAGGAAGCGGGGGCACAGATACGCAGTATTTT. The encoded protein is CASSVGSGGTDTQYF.

CDR3 loop: CASSRPGGHTEAFF. CDR3 nucleotide sequence: TGTGCCAGCAGTCGCCCCGGGGGGCACACTGAAGCTTTCTTT. The chain links TRBV27 to TRBJ1-1; possible D gene TRBD1, 6 bases. The CDR3 consists of 14 residues. Trimming removed 5 bases at V and 3 bases at J, with 13 bases between. The germline CDR1 and CDR2 sequences are MNHEY and SMNVEV (reference sequence).

This clone was picked up a small number of times. This chain links TRBV25-1 with TRBJ1-2; 10 bases line up with TRBD1. Per the germline V gene, CDR1 is MGHDK and CDR2 is SYGVNS. This CDR3 is 16 amino acids long. V shed 1 base and J 6 bases; nucleotides not matched to a gene: 8. CDR3 bases: TGTGCCAGCAGTGAATCTTCGACAGGGGGCGAAGATGGCTACACCTTC. As protein: CASSESSTGGEDGYTF.

V gene TRBV7-9 combines with J gene TRBJ2-7; 7 bases fit TRBD2. V lost 6 bases to trimming and J lost 4 bases; unmatched junction nucleotides: 6. The CDR3 length is 13 residues. Germline values: CDR1 SEHNR, CDR2 FQNEAQ (reference sequence). The DNA of the CDR3 is TGTGCCAGCAGAAACGGCGGGGGATACGAGCAGTACTTC. It codes for CASRNGGGYEQYF.

The genes are TRBV5-1 and TRBJ2-1; 9 nucleotides line up with TRBD1. This CDR3 region has 15 residues. With 4 bases clipped from V and 4 bases from J, the junction kept 6 bases outside the gene matches. Germline CDR1 is SGHRS and CDR2 is YFSETQ. CDR3 DNA sequence: TGCGCCAGCAGCCAGGGACAGGGATTGTACAATGAGCAGTTCTTC. Protein sequence: CASSQGQGLYNEQFF.

This chain connects TRBV9 to TRBJ1-6, with D possibly TRBD1 on 6 matching bases. Trimming stripped 0 bases from V and 7 bases from J, with 11 bases between. Germline lookup yields CDR1 SGDLS and CDR2 YYNGEE. The CDR3 covers 15 residues. The CDR3 loop is CASSVAAGENSPLHF. In nucleotides, the CDR3 is TGTGCCAGCAGCGTAGCGGCAGGGGAAAATTCACCCCTCCACTTT.

The rearrangement joins TRBV27 to TRBJ1-5; weak D call: TRBD1 (6 bases). CDR1 is MNHEY and CDR2 is SMNVEV in the germline V gene (reference sequence). V lost 0 bases to trimming and J lost 4 bases, with 10 bases between them. This CDR3 has 15 amino acids. CDR3 residues: CASSLSADRNQPQHF. The CDR3 DNA reads as TGTGCCAGCAGTTTATCCGCGGACAGAAATCAGCCCCAGCATTTT.

This clone was recorded once. This rearrangement joins TRBV9 to TRBJ2-5, with 7 bases aligning to TRBD2. This CDR3 region has 15 residues. The germline V gene encodes CDR1 SGDLS and CDR2 YYNGEE. Trimming took 4 bases from V and 1 from J; bases not matched to a gene: 7. In nucleotides, the CDR3 is TGTGCCAGCAGCCCGGCTAGCGGCCCCCAAGAGACCCAGTACTTC. Translated: CASSPASGPQETQYF.

This chain joins TRBV11-3 and TRBJ2-1, with 8 bases identical to TRBD1. With V trimmed by 4 bases and J by 6 bases, 5 bases remained unmatched. The CDR3 has 14 residues. Germline assignment: CDR1 SGHNT and CDR2 YENEEA. CDR3 sequence: CASSSRQGSNEQFF. The CDR3, as DNA: TGTGCCAGCAGCTCCCGACAGGGGAGCAATGAGCAGTTCTTC.

V and J are TRBV12-5 and TRBJ2-6; no reliable D call. The CDR3 has 13 amino acids. The germline V gene encodes CDR1 LGHNT and CDR2 FRNRAP. With 5 bases removed from V and 2 bases from J, the gap between germline ends came to 4 bases. Here the CDR3 reads CASGITGANVLTF. The CDR3 DNA follows: TGTGCTAGTGGTATTACTGGGGCCAACGTCCTGACTTTC.

The gene calls are TRBV7-9 and TRBJ1-1, with unresolved D. V was trimmed by 5 bases and J by 7 bases, leaving 11 bases between them. Per the germline V gene, CDR1 is SEHNR and CDR2 is FQNEAQ (reference sequence). CDR3 size: 12 residues. The DNA of the CDR3 is TGTGCCAGCAGCCGTGAGAGCCGTGAAGCTTTCTTT. Its protein is CASSRESREAFF. The whole variable domain, filled in from reference TRBV7-9 and TRBJ1-1, reads DTGVSQNPRHKITKRGQNVTFRCDPISEHNRLYWYRQTLGQGPEFLTYFQNEAQLEKSRLLSDRFSAERPKGSFSTLEIQRTEQGDSAMYLCASSRESREAFFGQGTRLTVV.

The chain combines TRBV2 with TRBJ2-7; D unclear. CDR1 SNHLY and CDR2 FYNNEI come from the germline V gene. CDR3 length: 12 residues. Trimming cost V 4 bases and J 7 bases, with 11 bases left between them. The CDR3 protein is CASSADLGEQYF. DNA of the CDR3: TGTGCCAGCAGTGCTGACCTCGGGGAGCAGTACTTC.

This clone was seen a handful of times. The chain employs TRBV11-2 and TRBJ2-1; 13 bases are a match to TRBD2. Germline V gives CDR1 SGHAT, CDR2 FQNNGV. V shed 4 bases and J 0 bases; nucleotides not matched to a gene: 3. CDR3 length: 17 amino acids. The CDR3 bases are TGTGCCAGCAGCTCAGGACTAGCGGGAGCCTCCTACAATGAGCAGTTCTTC. It is translated as CASSSGLAGASYNEQFF.

The chain joins TRBV12-5 to TRBJ1-3; tentatively, D is TRBD1 (5 bases). Trimming removed 8 bases at V and 0 bases at J, with 11 bases between. Germline-derived CDR1 and CDR2 are LGHNT and FRNRAP. There are 14 residues in the CDR3. The CDR3 here is CASRDSDSGNTIYF. In nucleotides, the CDR3 is TGTGCTAGTCGGGACTCAGACTCTGGAAACACCATATATTTT. Looking up the rest from reference TRBV12-5 and TRBJ1-3 gives the full variable domain: DARVTQTPRHKVTEMGQEVTMRCQPILGHNTVFWYRQTMMQGLELLAYFRNRAPLDDSGMPKDRFSAEMPDATLATLKIQPSEPRDSAVYFCASRDSDSGNTIYFGEGSWLTVV.

V gene TRBV9 combines with J gene TRBJ2-3, with 8 positions matching TRBD2. V lost 0 bases and J lost 8; bases outside the gene matches: 5. Germline V gives CDR1 SGDLS, CDR2 YYNGEE. This CDR3 has 14 amino acids. CDR3 bases: TGTGCCAGCAGCGTAGAAGCGGGGGTAGGTACGCAGTATTTT. This gives the protein CASSVEAGVGTQYF.

This clone was seen only a few times. The V gene is TRBV20-1, the J gene TRBJ2-7; D possibly corresponds to TRBD2 (6 bases). V was trimmed by 6 bases and J by 9 bases, leaving 9 bases between them. The germline CDR1 and CDR2 sequences are DFQATT and SNEGSKA (reference sequence). This CDR3 contains 9 residues. The CDR3 nucleotides are TGCAGTGCCGGGGGTGGGCAGTACTTC. Translated, it gives CSAGGGQYF.

The chain joins TRBV4-1 to TRBJ2-5; 11 bases match TRBD2. Germline trimming cut 0 bases from V and 0 bases from J; bases unmatched to any gene: 12. Germline V lookup: CDR1 MGHRA, CDR2 YSYEKL. This CDR3 has 20 residues. The CDR3 DNA follows: TGCGCCAGCAGCCAAGATCATATGGCTAGCGGGGGGCTCTACCAAGAGACCCAGTACTTC. Translating gives CASSQDHMASGGLYQETQYF.

The genes are TRBV9 and TRBJ2-3; 12 bases align to TRBD2. The germline CDR1 and CDR2 sequences are SGDLS and YYNGEE. CDR3 length equals 16 residues. V gave up 3 bases and J gave up 3 bases; unmatched junction bases: 5. The CDR3 protein is CASSGTSGKQTDTQYF. For the CDR3, the DNA is TGTGCCAGCAGCGGGACTAGCGGGAAACAAACAGATACGCAGTATTTT.

The rearrangement joins TRBV6-5 to TRBJ2-7; perhaps TRBD1 as D (5 bases). Germline values: CDR1 MNHEY, CDR2 SVGAGI. V was trimmed by 2 bases and J by 6 bases, leaving 11 bases between them. The length of the CDR3 is 13 residues. The CDR3 DNA is TGTGCCAGCAGTTACCAGGGTTCTTCCGAGCAGTACTTC. Amino acid sequence: CASSYQGSSEQYF.

DNA for the CDR3: TGTGCCAGCAGCTTAGATAGCGGGCCCTTCAATGAGCAGTTCTTC. Encoded protein: CASSLDSGPFNEQFF. V usage is TRBV7-9 and J usage is TRBJ2-1; TRBD2 matches 7 bases. In germline, CDR1 is SEHNR, CDR2 FQNEAQ (reference sequence). J lost 6 bases, V lost 1 base, and 6 bases had no gene match. The CDR3 loop spans 15 amino acids.

This rearrangement joins TRBV6-5 to TRBJ1-5; TRBD1 aligns across 10 bases. Per the germline V gene, CDR1 is MNHEY and CDR2 is SVGAGI. The CDR3 has 14 residues. The ends lost 5 bases at V and 7 bases at J; junction bases unmatched: 5. The chain's CDR3 is CASSPGTGEQPQHF. For the CDR3, the DNA is TGTGCCAGCAGTCCCGGGACAGGGGAACAGCCCCAGCATTTT.